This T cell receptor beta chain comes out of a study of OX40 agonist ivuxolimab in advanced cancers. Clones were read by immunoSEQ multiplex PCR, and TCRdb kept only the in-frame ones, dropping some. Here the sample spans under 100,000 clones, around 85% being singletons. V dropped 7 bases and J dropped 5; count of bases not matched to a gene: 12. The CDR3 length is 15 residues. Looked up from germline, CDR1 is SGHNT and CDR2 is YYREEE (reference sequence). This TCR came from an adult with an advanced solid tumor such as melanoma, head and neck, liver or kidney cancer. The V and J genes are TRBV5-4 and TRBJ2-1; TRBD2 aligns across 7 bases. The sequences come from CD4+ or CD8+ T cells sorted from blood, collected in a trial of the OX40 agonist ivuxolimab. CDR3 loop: CASWRRERRDNEQFF. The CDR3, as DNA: TGTGCCAGCTGGCGGCGGGAGAGGAGGGACAATGAGCAGTTCTTC.